This entry lists 11 T cell receptor beta chains sequenced from one sample in a study of blood T cell repertoires in COVID-19. Sequencing used immunoSEQ multiplex PCR; TCRdb keeps in-frame clones, though not all of them. The sample has tens of thousands of clones; roughly nine tenths are singletons. Material for sequencing was peripheral blood. The receptor set was obtained from a man aged 60 to 75 with acute or convalescent COVID-19.

The chain joins TRBV27 to TRBJ2-3; 9 nucleotides line up with TRBD1. The CDR3 loop spans 18 amino acids. CDR1 is MNHEY, CDR2 SMNVEV, per germline (reference sequence). After removal of 3 bases from V and 3 bases from J, the junction contained 13 bases not matched to a gene. The CDR3 DNA sequence: TGTGCCAGCAGTTTGATCTCGGGGACAGGGCCGGTGACAGATACGCAGTATTTT. Translated, it gives CASSLISGTGPVTDTQYF.

The chain joins TRBV2 to TRBJ2-3; 8 nucleotides line up with TRBD1. The trim removed 6 bases at V and 6 bases at J, leaving 8 bases unmatched. Germline CDR1 is SNHLY and CDR2 is FYNNEI. The CDR3 is 14 amino acids. CDR3 sequence: CASSRDRGRDTQYF. The CDR3 coding sequence is TGTGCCAGCAGCCGAGACAGGGGCAGGGATACGCAGTATTTT. The full variable domain, in which reference TRBV2 and TRBJ2-3 provide the parts outside the CDR3, is EPEVTQTPSHQVTQMGQEVILRCVPISNHLYFYWYRQILGQKVEFLVSFYNNEISEKSEIFDDQFSVERPDGSNFTLKIRSTKLEDSAMYFCASSRDRGRDTQYFGPGTRLTVL.

J is TRBJ2-3 and V is TRBV10-3, with TRBD1 matching over 8 bases. The CDR3 is 14 amino acids. V dropped 3 bases and J dropped 3; count of bases not matched to a gene: 2. Germline CDR1 is ENHRY and CDR2 is SYGVKD. This chain's CDR3 is CAISEGTGTDTQYF. In nucleotides, the CDR3 is TGTGCCATCAGTGAAGGGACAGGAACAGATACGCAGTATTTT.

The gene calls are TRBV30 and TRBJ1-5, with D possibly being TRBD1 (5 bases). The germline V gene encodes CDR1 GTSNPN and CDR2 SVGIG (reference sequence). The CDR3 length is 15 residues. Trimming took off 2 bases at V and 0 bases at J, with 11 bases between the two ends. In DNA form, the CDR3 reads TGTGCCTGGAGTATCGGGGGTCCTAGCAATCAGCCCCAGCATTTT. Its protein product is CAWSIGGPSNQPQHF.

This chain uses TRBV27 with TRBJ1-1, with a possible D match to TRBD1 (6 bases). This CDR3 is 15 amino acids long. CDR1 MNHEY and CDR2 SMNVEV come from the germline V gene (reference sequence). V lost 5 bases and J 2 bases, leaving 15 bases between the germline ends. This CDR3 is CASSPPGVRNTEAFF. The CDR3 coding sequence is TGTGCCAGCAGTCCTCCAGGGGTAAGAAACACTGAAGCTTTCTTT.

The chain is built from TRBV18 and TRBJ1-2, with D possibly TRBD1 on 5 matching bases. This CDR3 spans 14 amino acids. Trimming left V 2 bases short and J 2 bases short, with 9 bases between. In germline, CDR1 is KGHSH, CDR2 LQKENI. The CDR3: CASSPLRGNYGYTF. CDR3 DNA: TGTGCCAGCTCACCATTAAGGGGAAACTATGGCTACACCTTC.

The chain recombines TRBV7-9 with TRBJ1-2, with TRBD1 identical over 7 bases. CDR3 length: 12 residues. J lost 7 bases, V lost 4 bases, and 3 bases had no gene match. Germline CDR1 SEHNR, CDR2 FQNEAQ (reference sequence). CDR3 in amino acids: CASSSYRGGYTF. In nucleotides, the CDR3 is TGTGCCAGCAGCTCCTACAGGGGTGGCTACACCTTC. The full variable domain, its missing parts supplied by reference TRBV7-9 and TRBJ1-2, is DTGVSQNPRHKITKRGQNVTFRCDPISEHNRLYWYRQTLGQGPEFLTYFQNEAQLEKSRLLSDRFSAERPKGSFSTLEIQRTEQGDSAMYLCASSSYRGGYTFGSGTRLTVV.

The gene calls are TRBV5-1 and TRBJ1-1; perhaps TRBD1 as D (5 bases). Germline CDR1 is SGHRS and CDR2 is YFSETQ. The CDR3 runs to 13 residues. Trimming stripped 3 bases from V and 8 bases from J, with 14 bases between. CDR3 DNA: TGCGCCAGCAGCTCGAGAAGGGGATCGGAAGCTTTCTTT. Protein sequence: CASSSRRGSEAFF.

V and J are TRBV6-2 or TRBV6-3 and TRBJ1-2; TRBD1 might be the D (5 bases). V was pared by 5 bases and J by 8 bases, with 18 bases between. The CDR3 is made up of 14 amino acids. The V gene's germline CDR1 is MNHEY and CDR2 SVGEGT. In DNA form, the CDR3 reads TGTGCCAGCAGTGACCAGGGAGGGCTTTTGGGCTACACCTTC. The encoded protein is CASSDQGGLLGYTF.

The chain has TRBV11-2 and TRBJ1-3; TRBD1 might be the D (6 bases). V shed 3 bases and J shed 1 base, with 22 bases lying between them. The CDR3 extends over 19 amino acids. Germline lookup yields CDR1 SGHAT and CDR2 FQNNGV. This CDR3 is CASSFPLLQGEASGNTIYF. For the CDR3, the DNA is TGTGCCAGCAGCTTCCCACTACTACAGGGAGAAGCGTCTGGAAACACCATATATTTT.

The chain recombines TRBV2 with TRBJ2-2, with 10 bases fitting TRBD2. Per germline, CDR1 SNHLY and CDR2 FYNNEI. The CDR3 spans 15 residues. The J segment lost 6 bases and the V segment lost 6 bases, leaving 7 bases of the junction unmatched. CDR3 coding DNA: TGTGCCAGCAGGAGGACTAGCGGCGGCTCCGGGGAGCTGTTTTTT. It yields the protein CASRRTSGGSGELFF. The full variable domain, its missing parts supplied by reference TRBV2 and TRBJ2-2, is EPEVTQTPSHQVTQMGQEVILRCVPISNHLYFYWYRQILGQKVEFLVSFYNNEISEKSEIFDDQFSVERPDGSNFTLKIRSTKLEDSAMYFCASRRTSGGSGELFFGEGSRLTVL.